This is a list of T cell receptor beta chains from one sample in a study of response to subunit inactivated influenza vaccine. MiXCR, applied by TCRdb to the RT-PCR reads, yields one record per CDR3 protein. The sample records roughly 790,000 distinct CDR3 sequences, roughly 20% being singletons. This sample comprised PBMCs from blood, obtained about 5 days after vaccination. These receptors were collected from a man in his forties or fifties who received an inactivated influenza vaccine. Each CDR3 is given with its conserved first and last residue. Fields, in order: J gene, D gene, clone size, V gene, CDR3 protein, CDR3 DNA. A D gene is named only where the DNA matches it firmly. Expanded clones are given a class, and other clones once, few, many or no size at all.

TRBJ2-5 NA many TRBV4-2 CASSQDLTGETQYF TGTGCCAGCAGCCAAGATCTCACTGGAGAGACCCAGTACTTC
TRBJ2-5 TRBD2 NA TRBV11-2 CASSLIEAGGPPQETQYF TGTGCCAGCAGCTTGATAGAAGCGGGGGGCCCTCCCCAAGAGACCCAGTACTTC
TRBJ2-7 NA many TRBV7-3 CASSPGHSSYEQYF TGTGCCAGCAGCCCGGGACACTCCTCCTACGAGCAGTACTTC
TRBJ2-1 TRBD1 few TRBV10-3 CAISRLDRDDEQFF TGTGCCATCAGCCGCTTGGACAGGGATGATGAGCAGTTCTTC
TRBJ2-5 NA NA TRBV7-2 CASSLLGLNGETQYF TGTGCCAGCAGCTTATTGGGACTGAATGGCGAGACCCAGTACTTC
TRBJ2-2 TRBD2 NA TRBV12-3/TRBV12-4 CASSPRTSGAGELFF TGTGCCAGCAGTCCCCGGACTAGCGGGGCCGGGGAGCTGTTTTTT
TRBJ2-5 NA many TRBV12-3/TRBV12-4 CASSLHGETQYF TGTGCCAGCAGCCTTCACGGGGAGACCCAGTACTTC
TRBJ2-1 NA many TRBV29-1 CSVEDLGSASYNEQFF TGCAGCGTTGAAGATCTGGGGTCAGCGAGCTACAATGAGCAGTTCTTC
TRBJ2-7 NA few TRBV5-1 CASSLEDSWEQYF TGCGCCAGCAGCTTGGAGGACAGTTGGGAGCAGTACTTC
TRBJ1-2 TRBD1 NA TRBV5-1 CASSLGTGDYGYTF TGCGCCAGCAGCTTGGGGACAGGGGACTATGGCTACACCTTC
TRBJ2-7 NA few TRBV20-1 CSARHGSYEQYF TGCAGTGCCCGGCATGGCTCGTACGAGCAGTACTTC
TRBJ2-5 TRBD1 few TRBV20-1 CSATGQGAGETQYF TGCAGTGCAACGGGACAGGGGGCCGGGGAGACCCAGTACTTC
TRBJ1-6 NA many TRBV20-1 CSASPSGFLNSPLHF TGCAGTGCTAGCCCTTCCGGGTTCCTTAATTCACCCCTCCACTTT
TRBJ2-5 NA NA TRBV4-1 CASSQAQQPYQETQYF TGCGCCAGCAGCCAAGCGCAACAGCCTTACCAAGAGACCCAGTACTTC
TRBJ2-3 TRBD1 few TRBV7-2 CASSPRTGGTRDTQYF TGTGCCAGCAGCCCAAGGACAGGGGGGACTCGGGATACGCAGTATTTT
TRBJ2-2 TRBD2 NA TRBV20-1 CSARDRGGTNTGELFF TGCAGTGCTAGAGATCGGGGGGGAACGAACACCGGGGAGCTGTTTTTT